These 14 T cell receptor beta chains originate from one sample sequenced in a study of CD8 T cells in ankylosing spondylitis. TCRdb re-called the 5' RACE reads with MiXCR, one entry per CDR3 protein. Of some 270,000 distinct CDR3 sequences listed, roughly a third are singletons. Sequencing was carried out using blood, either unsorted or a sorted T cell fraction (not recorded which). The source of these receptors is a male donor with ankylosing spondylitis or in good health (not recorded which).

Of note for this clonotype: A much larger clone differs by one base, so this may be a read error. The chain has TRBV12-3 or TRBV12-4 and TRBJ2-3; unclear D gene. V was shortened by 6 bases and J by 2 bases, with 6 bases between the two germline ends. This CDR3 has 12 residues. The CDR3 bases are TGTGCCAGCAGGACCCTCACAGATACGCAGTATTTT. Translating it yields CASRTLTDTQYF.

The rearrangement joins TRBV7-9 to TRBJ2-2, with TRBD2 matching over 7 bases. Trimming cost V 5 bases and J 2 bases; bases outside gene matches: 8. The CDR3 is made up of 16 amino acids. CDR1 is SEHNR and CDR2 is FQNEAQ in the germline V gene (reference sequence). CDR3 nucleotides: TGTGCCAGCAGCATACAGCGGGGACTTAACACCGGGGAGCTGTTTTTT. It translates to CASSIQRGLNTGELFF.

This clonotype was seen only a few times. DNA for the CDR3: TGTGCCAGCTCACAGGGGGCTCACCAAGAGACCCAGTACTTC. It yields the protein CASSQGAHQETQYF. The chain carries TRBV27 and TRBJ2-5; TRBD1 agrees at 9 bases. Unmatched junction bases numbered 4, after V lost 8 bases and J lost 0 bases. Per the germline V gene, CDR1 is MNHEY and CDR2 is SMNVEV (reference sequence). The CDR3 runs to 14 residues.

The chain combines TRBV7-9 with TRBJ2-1; 11 nucleotides align to TRBD2. CDR3 size: 15 residues. Per germline, CDR1 SEHNR and CDR2 FQNEAQ (reference sequence). V was pared by 7 bases and J by 4 bases, with 6 bases of the junction left unmatched. The CDR3 nucleotides are TGTGCCAGCATCGCCACTAGCGGGGGATACAATGAGCAGTTCTTC. Translating gives CASIATSGGYNEQFF.

This clonotype appeared a few times. The chain employs TRBV5-1 and TRBJ1-5; D is unclear. This CDR3 spans 9 amino acids. V lost 9 bases, J lost 5 bases, and 3 bases lay in between. Germline CDR1 and CDR2: SGHRS and YFSETQ. CDR3 nucleotides: TGCGCCACCCATCAGCCCCAGCATTTT. This codes for CATHQPQHF. The full variable domain, with the rest looked up from reference TRBV5-1 and TRBJ1-5, is KAGVTQTPRYLIKTRGQQVTLSCSPISGHRSVSWYQQTPGQGLQFLFEYFSETQRNKGNFPGRFSGRQFSNSRSEMNVSTLELGDSALYLCATHQPQHFGDGTRLSIL.

The rearrangement joins TRBV10-3 to TRBJ1-1, with a weak D call TRBD1 (6 bases). Germline lookup yields CDR1 ENHRY and CDR2 SYGVKD. Trimming took off 8 bases at V and 0 bases at J, with 10 bases between the two ends. The CDR3 is 13 residues long. The CDR3 sequence is CAIGGHLNTEAFF. CDR3 DNA: TGTGCCATCGGGGGACATTTGAACACTGAAGCTTTCTTT.

This rearrangement joins TRBV28 to TRBJ2-5, with D hard to call. There are 13 residues in the CDR3. The V end lost 11 bases, the J end lost 1 base, and 14 bases lay between the germline ends. CDR1 is MDHEN and CDR2 is SYDVKM in the germline V gene. In DNA form, the CDR3 reads TGTGCCTCCCGGCAAGCGAGCCAAGAGACCCAGTACTTC. It is translated as CASRQASQETQYF. The whole variable domain, filled in from reference TRBV28 and TRBJ2-5, reads DVKVTQSSRYLVKRTGEKVFLECVQDMDHENMFWYRQDPGLGLRLIYFSYDVKMKEKGDIPEGYSVSREKKERFSLILESASTNQTSMYLCASRQASQETQYFGPGTRLLVL.

The V call is TRBV12-3 or TRBV12-4, the J call TRBJ2-7; TRBD1 matches at 7 bases. This CDR3 has 15 amino acids. V lost 7 bases, J lost 4 bases, and 13 bases stayed unmatched. The CDR3 DNA sequence: TGTGCCAGCACCCATACTTTAGGGGGCCCGTACGAGCAGTACTTC. Protein: CASTHTLGGPYEQYF.

The chain combines TRBV5-1 with TRBJ2-7; TRBD1 aligns across 10 bases. V trimming: 0 bases; J trimming: 5 bases; junction bases outside the gene matches: 5. CDR3 length: 15 amino acids. Germline V gives CDR1 SGHRS, CDR2 YFSETQ. CDR3 protein: CASSLGDRGFHEQYF. DNA for the CDR3: TGCGCCAGCAGCTTGGGGGACAGGGGTTTCCACGAGCAGTACTTC.

In its sample, this clonotype was seen a few times. V is TRBV20-1 and J is TRBJ2-1; a possible D gene is TRBD2 (7 bases). The V end lost 6 bases, the J end lost 3 bases, and 15 bases lay between the germline ends. CDR1 DFQATT and CDR2 SNEGSKA come from the germline V gene (reference sequence). This CDR3 contains 14 residues. The CDR3, as DNA: TGCAGTGCGCCTGGGGAGGGGGTCTACAATGAGCAGTTCTTC. It yields the protein CSAPGEGVYNEQFF.

This clonotype showed up just once. The chain couples TRBV7-3 to TRBJ1-1; D might be TRBD1 (5 bases). This CDR3 is built from 17 residues. Trimming stripped 2 bases from V and 4 bases from J, with 20 bases between. The germline CDR1 and CDR2 sequences are SGHTA and FQGTGA. The CDR3 DNA sequence: TGTGCCAGCAGCTTACTCCCGGGACGCCAGCCCTCCACTGAAGCTTTCTTT. This sequence encodes CASSLLPGRQPSTEAFF.

The chain uses TRBV10-3 and TRBJ2-7; no definite D call. Germline V CDR1 and CDR2: ENHRY, SYGVKD. V lost 8 bases, J lost 6 bases, and 14 bases lay in between. The CDR3 length is 12 residues. The DNA of the CDR3 is TGTGCCATCCGGAGTCTGCCCACCGAGCAGTACTTC. This sequence encodes CAIRSLPTEQYF.

V and J are TRBV20-1 and TRBJ2-3, with 12 bases identical to TRBD2. CDR1 DFQATT and CDR2 SNEGSKA come from the germline V gene (reference sequence). The CDR3 length is 17 residues. Trimming took 0 bases from V and 0 from J; bases not matched to a gene: 4. DNA for the CDR3: TGCAGTGCTAGAGATGCACTAGCGGGGGGAAGCACAGATACGCAGTATTTT. Protein product: CSARDALAGGSTDTQYF.

This clonotype has a handful of counts. This chain links TRBV12-3 or TRBV12-4 with TRBJ2-7, with D perhaps matching TRBD1 (5 bases). With 4 bases removed from V and 1 base from J, the gap between germline ends came to 14 bases. This CDR3 comprises 15 residues. The CDR3 reads CASSSEKYRSYEQYF. The CDR3 DNA is TGTGCCAGCAGTTCGGAGAAATACAGGTCCTACGAGCAGTACTTC.